The 3 T cell receptor beta chains listed next were all sequenced from one sample in a study of shared clonotypes between healthy human individuals. Clones were sequenced by immunoSEQ multiplex PCR, and TCRdb holds only the in-frame ones, with some missing. The table shows approximately 1.4 million clones, with 95% to 99% occurring only once. Material: naive CD4+ T cells sorted from blood. Documented subset: CD45RA+ positively selected. The receptors were gathered from a man aged 25 to 40 in good health.

The V call is TRBV4-3, the J call TRBJ1-2; D is uncertain. Trimming pared 0 bases from V and 5 bases from J, leaving 7 bases between. Germline lookup yields CDR1 LGHNA and CDR2 YSLEER. This CDR3 contains 13 residues. The CDR3: CASSQDREYGYTF. In nucleotides, the CDR3 is TGCGCCAGCAGCCAAGATCGGGAATATGGCTACACCTTC.

The rearrangement uses TRBV11-2 and TRBJ1-1; unclear D gene. Germline lookup yields CDR1 SGHAT and CDR2 FQNNGV. The length of the CDR3 is 11 residues. The ends were cut back, 5 bases at V and 10 bases at J, with 11 bases in the middle. For the CDR3, the DNA is TGTGCCAGCAGCCCGGTGTTGGTAGCTTTCTTT. Its translation: CASSPVLVAFF.

The chain employs TRBV6-1 and TRBJ2-1; 11 bases map to TRBD2. V lost 4 bases, J lost 0 bases, and 8 bases stayed unmatched. CDR1 and CDR2 (germline): MNHNS, SASEGT. The length of the CDR3 is 18 residues. CDR3 nucleotide sequence: TGTGCCAGCAGTGGACTAGCGGGGAACCCAGTCTCCTACAATGAGCAGTTCTTC. Translation gives CASSGLAGNPVSYNEQFF.